Here is one TCR beta chain with its context. Its antigen is not identified. In TCRdb, the RACE reads were re-called with MiXCR into one record per CDR3 protein. The repertoire holds tens of thousands of distinct CDR3 sequences, approximately 12% seen once, with 3.5% in the top ten. The CDR3 length is 15 residues. The germline V gene encodes CDR1 MNHEY and CDR2 SMNVEV (reference sequence). Trimming left V 1 base short and J 5 bases short, with 14 bases between. Time point reported: patch test 1, 2 weeks after DPC sensitization. Indicated treatment: therapeutic diphenylcyclopropenone sensitization with weekly scalp DPC. The authors extracted total RNA from unfractionated whole blood. This sample was included in a study of human T cells and chemical hapten exposure. Study context: Mostly female patients had alopecia areata, totalis or universalis. Whole-study results and caveats: Patch test score rose with PT1 expanded TCR count, significant at thresholds 8, 16 and 32, not 4. No change in TCRs above 1 in 1000 frequency was produced by DPC sensitization.

This clonotype was obtained from a woman aged 60-75 years with alopecia areata. Some clones in this sample may be carry-over from other donors' samples. Sequenced material: whole blood, taken in connection with sensitization to the hapten diphenylcyclopropenone (DPC). The rearrangement joins TRBV27 to TRBJ2-5; TRBD1 is a possible D gene (6 bases). As DNA, the CDR3 is TGTGCCAGCAGTTTATGGCCAGGGGCCCGGGAGACCCAGTACTTC. The encoded protein is CASSLWPGARETQYF.